Presented here are 15 T cell receptor beta chains from one specimen sequenced in a study of blood T cell repertoires in COVID-19. Assay: immunoSEQ multiplex PCR; the TCRdb copy retains only in-frame clones and omits some. Among approximately 300,000 clones listed, around 90% were seen once. Sequencing was performed on peripheral blood. The source of these receptors is a woman aged 35 to 49 with COVID-19, enrolled during active disease.

J is TRBJ2-2 and V is TRBV6-6, with D possibly being TRBD1 (6 bases). Trimming cost V 1 base and J 2 bases, with 11 bases left between them. The CDR3 is 16 amino acids. Looked up from germline, CDR1 is MNHNY and CDR2 is SVGAGI (reference sequence). CDR3 nucleotides: TGTGCCAGCAGTTACTTCCAGGGGTTTAACACCGGGGAGCTGTTTTTT. Residues: CASSYFQGFNTGELFF.

The V call is TRBV5-1, the J call TRBJ1-5; no clear D gene. This CDR3 has 15 amino acids. V lost 1 base and J 5 bases, leaving 13 bases between the germline ends. Germline V gene sequence: CDR1 SGHRS, CDR2 YFSETQ. The CDR3 sequence is CASSLWPGWDQPQHF. The CDR3, as DNA: TGCGCCAGCAGCTTGTGGCCGGGGTGGGATCAGCCCCAGCATTTT.

J is TRBJ1-1 and V is TRBV5-4, with D possibly being TRBD1 (5 bases). The V gene lost 4 bases and the J gene lost 2 bases, with 15 bases spanning the gap. The CDR3 has 15 residues. Germline V CDR1 and CDR2: SGHNT, YYREEE (reference sequence). Here the CDR3 DNA reads TGTGCCAGCAGCGGACCACGACAGATTAACACTGAAGCTTTCTTT. This sequence encodes CASSGPRQINTEAFF.

In this sample, this clone turned up once. V gene TRBV20-1 combines with J gene TRBJ2-3; TRBD1 matches 7 bases. This CDR3 is 9 amino acids long. The V gene's germline CDR1 is DFQATT and CDR2 SNEGSKA (reference sequence). J was trimmed by 14 bases and V by 7 bases; bases with no gene match: 6. CDR3 coding DNA: TGCAGTGTAGGGACAGAGCCGTATTTT. Protein: CSVGTEPYF.

This chain connects TRBV5-6 to TRBJ2-5, with 11 nucleotides matching TRBD2. Germline loops: CDR1 SGHDT, CDR2 YYEEEE. The CDR3 is made up of 17 amino acids. The junction had 11 bases not matched to a gene; V was cut back by 5 bases and J by 2 bases. CDR3 protein: CASREIGLAGRQETQYF. The CDR3 DNA sequence: TGTGCCAGCAGGGAGATCGGACTAGCGGGCCGACAAGAGACCCAGTACTTC.

The V and J genes are TRBV5-1 and TRBJ1-1, with a tentative D call TRBD1 (6 bases). CDR1 SGHRS and CDR2 YFSETQ come from the germline V gene. The CDR3 sequence is 14 residues long. V was shortened by 3 bases and J by 4 bases, with 13 bases between the two germline ends. This CDR3 is CASSSTGPVTEAFF. The CDR3 DNA is TGCGCCAGCAGCTCGACAGGTCCGGTCACTGAAGCTTTCTTT.

The chain links TRBV7-8 to TRBJ1-5; TRBD1 might be the D (5 bases). Trimming stripped 5 bases from V and 5 bases from J, with 10 bases between. CDR1 SGHVS and CDR2 FQNEAQ come from the germline V gene. The CDR3 consists of 13 residues. CDR3: CASSPDRYQPQHF. CDR3 sequence (DNA): TGTGCCAGCAGCCCCGACAGATATCAGCCCCAGCATTTT.

The chain links TRBV24-1 to TRBJ2-3, with TRBD1 matching over 8 bases. The CDR3 has 16 amino acids. Germline loops: CDR1 KGHDR, CDR2 SFDVKD. The V gene end was trimmed by 1 base and the J gene end by 1 base; junction bases not matched to a gene: 3. This chain's CDR3 is CATSDLSDRGTDTQYF. CDR3 coding DNA: TGTGCCACCAGTGATTTATCGGACAGGGGCACAGATACGCAGTATTTT.

There are many counts of this clone. The chain has TRBV5-6 and TRBJ2-1; TRBD2 is a possible D gene (6 bases). The CDR3 is made up of 12 amino acids. The germline CDR1 and CDR2 sequences are SGHDT and YYEEEE. Trimming shortened V by 2 bases and J by 6 bases, and 6 bases separated the two germline ends. As DNA, the CDR3 is TGTGCCAGCAGCTTACTAGCCAATGAGCAGTTCTTC. Residues: CASSLLANEQFF.

The V gene is TRBV2, the J gene TRBJ2-3; perhaps TRBD1 as D (5 bases). This CDR3 comprises 13 residues. With 8 bases removed from V and 5 bases from J, the gap between germline ends came to 14 bases. CDR1 is SNHLY and CDR2 is FYNNEI in the germline V gene. CDR3 amino acids: CASDGQLGDTQYF. The CDR3 DNA sequence: TGTGCCAGCGATGGACAACTGGGAGATACGCAGTATTTT.

V and J are TRBV5-1 and TRBJ2-3, with a tentative D call TRBD1 (5 bases). Germline assignment: CDR1 SGHRS and CDR2 YFSETQ. Trimming removed 2 bases from V and 1 base from J, with 8 bases in between. The CDR3 loop spans 14 amino acids. For the CDR3, the DNA is TGCGCCAGCAGCTTAACAGGACGCACAGATACGCAGTATTTT. Translated: CASSLTGRTDTQYF.

This clone was recorded a few times. The rearrangement links TRBV5-1 to TRBJ1-5, with D hard to call. CDR1 is SGHRS and CDR2 is YFSETQ in the germline V gene. CDR3 length: 16 amino acids. Trimming left V 1 base short and J 1 base short, with 12 bases between. CDR3 region: CASSLLPGSSNQPQHF. CDR3 sequence (DNA): TGCGCCAGCAGCTTGCTACCGGGTAGCAGCAATCAGCCCCAGCATTTT.

V gene TRBV12-3 or TRBV12-4 combines with J gene TRBJ1-3, with TRBD1 as a possible D gene (6 bases). Trimming pared 9 bases from V and 6 bases from J, leaving 15 bases between. CDR3 length equals 13 residues. The CDR3: CASLGGSENTIYF. The CDR3 DNA reads TGTGCCAGTCTAGGGGGATCAGAAAACACCATATATTTT.

This chain connects TRBV7-2 to TRBJ1-6; 8 positions match TRBD1. Germline assignment: CDR1 SGHTA and CDR2 FQGNSA. J gave up 11 bases and V 0 bases, and 6 bases lay outside the gene matches. This CDR3 comprises 15 residues. CDR3: CASSLAAGGFTPLHF. CDR3 nucleotides: TGTGCCAGCAGCTTAGCTGCAGGGGGCTTCACACCCCTCCACTTT.

V and J are TRBV4-3 and TRBJ2-3; D ambiguous. Trimming stripped 0 bases from V and 3 bases from J, with 7 bases between. Germline V gene sequence: CDR1 LGHNA, CDR2 YSLEER. The CDR3 sequence is 14 residues long. In nucleotides, the CDR3 is TGCGCCAGCAGCCAAGACAGTTCGACAGATACGCAGTATTTT. Translating gives CASSQDSSTDTQYF.